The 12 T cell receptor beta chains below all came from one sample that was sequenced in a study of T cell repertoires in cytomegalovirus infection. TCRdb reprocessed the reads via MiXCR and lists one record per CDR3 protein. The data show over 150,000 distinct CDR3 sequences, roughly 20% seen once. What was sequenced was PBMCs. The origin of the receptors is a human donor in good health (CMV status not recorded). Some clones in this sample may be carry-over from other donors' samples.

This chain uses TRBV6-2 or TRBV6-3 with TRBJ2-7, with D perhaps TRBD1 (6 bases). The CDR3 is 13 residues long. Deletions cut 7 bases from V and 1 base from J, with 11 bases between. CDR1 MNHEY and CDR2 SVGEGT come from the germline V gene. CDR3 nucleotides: TGTGCCAGCAAAGGGGACATTTCCTACGAGCAGTACTTC. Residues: CASKGDISYEQYF.

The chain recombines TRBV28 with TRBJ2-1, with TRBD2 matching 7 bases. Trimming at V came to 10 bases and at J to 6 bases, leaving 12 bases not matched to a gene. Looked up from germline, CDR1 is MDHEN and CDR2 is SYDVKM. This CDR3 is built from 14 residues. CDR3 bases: TGTGCCACAAGGGATGGGGGGGGGGGCAATGAGCAGTTCTTC. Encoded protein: CATRDGGGGNEQFF.

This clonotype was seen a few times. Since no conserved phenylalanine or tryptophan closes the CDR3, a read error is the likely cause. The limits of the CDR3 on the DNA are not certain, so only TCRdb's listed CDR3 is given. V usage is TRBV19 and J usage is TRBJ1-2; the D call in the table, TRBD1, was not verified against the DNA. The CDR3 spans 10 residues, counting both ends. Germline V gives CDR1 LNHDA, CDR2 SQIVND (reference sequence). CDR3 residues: CASSDHGGPI.

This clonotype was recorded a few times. The CDR3 sequence: CASSLDYMGEAFF. The CDR3 bases are TGCGCCAGCAGCCTGGACTATATGGGTGAAGCTTTCTTT. This chain connects TRBV5-1 to TRBJ1-1; D is unclear. The germline V and J ends were trimmed by 4 bases and 7 bases, with 14 bases remaining between them. Per germline, CDR1 SGHRS and CDR2 YFSETQ. This CDR3 contains 13 residues. The variable domain in full, completed from reference TRBV5-1 and TRBJ1-1, reads KAGVTQTPRYLIKTRGQQVTLSCSPISGHRSVSWYQQTPGQGLQFLFEYFSETQRNKGNFPGRFSGRQFSNSRSEMNVSTLELGDSALYLCASSLDYMGEAFFGQGTRLTVV.

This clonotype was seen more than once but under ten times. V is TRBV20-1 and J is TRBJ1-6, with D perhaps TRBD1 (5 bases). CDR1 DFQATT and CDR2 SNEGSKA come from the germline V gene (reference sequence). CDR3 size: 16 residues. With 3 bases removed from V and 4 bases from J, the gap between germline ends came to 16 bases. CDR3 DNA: TGCAGTGCTAGGGAATCGGCCGGGGGGTATAATTCACCCCTCCACTTT. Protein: CSARESAGGYNSPLHF.

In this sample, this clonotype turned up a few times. CDR3 DNA sequence: TGCAGGGTTTACCGGGCCGGGACTGAAGCTTTCTTT. It is translated as CRVYRAGTEAFF. The chain links TRBV20-1 to TRBJ1-1; D not resolved. This CDR3 is 12 amino acids long. Germline V CDR1 and CDR2: DFQATT, SNEGSKA (reference sequence).

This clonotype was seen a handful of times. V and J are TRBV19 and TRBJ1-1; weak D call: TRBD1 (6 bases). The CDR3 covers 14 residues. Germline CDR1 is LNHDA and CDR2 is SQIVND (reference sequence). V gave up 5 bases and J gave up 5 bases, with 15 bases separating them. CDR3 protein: CASSSRGQETEAFF. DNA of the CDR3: TGTGCCAGTAGTTCCCGGGGGCAAGAAACTGAAGCTTTCTTT.

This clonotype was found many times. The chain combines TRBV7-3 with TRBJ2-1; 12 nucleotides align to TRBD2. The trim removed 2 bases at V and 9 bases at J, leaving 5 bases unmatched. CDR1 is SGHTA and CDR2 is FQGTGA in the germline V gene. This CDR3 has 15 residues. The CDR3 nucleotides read TGTGCCAGCAGCTTAGAGCTAGCGGGAGGGTTTGAGCAGTTCTTC. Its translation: CASSLELAGGFEQFF.

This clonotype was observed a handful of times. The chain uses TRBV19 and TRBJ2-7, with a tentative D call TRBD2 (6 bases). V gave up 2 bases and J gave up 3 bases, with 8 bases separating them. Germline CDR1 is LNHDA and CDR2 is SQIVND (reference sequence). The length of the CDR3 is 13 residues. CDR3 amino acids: CASSITEGYEQYF. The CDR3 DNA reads TGTGCCAGTAGTATAACGGAGGGCTACGAGCAGTACTTC. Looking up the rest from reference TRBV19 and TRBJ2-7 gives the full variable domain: DGGITQSPKYLFRKEGQNVTLSCEQNLNHDAMYWYRQDPGQGLRLIYYSQIVNDFQKGDIAEGYSVSREKKESFPLTVTSAQKNPTAFYLCASSITEGYEQYFGPGTRLTVT.

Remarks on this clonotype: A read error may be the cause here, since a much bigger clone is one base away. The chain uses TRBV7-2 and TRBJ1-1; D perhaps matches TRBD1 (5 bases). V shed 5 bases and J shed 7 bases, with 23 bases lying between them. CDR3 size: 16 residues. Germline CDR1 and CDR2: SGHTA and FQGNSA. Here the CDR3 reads CASSPHLRVSRNEAFF. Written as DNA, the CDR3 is TGTGCCAGCAGCCCGCACCTCAGGGTCTCGCGGAATGAAGCTTTCTTT.

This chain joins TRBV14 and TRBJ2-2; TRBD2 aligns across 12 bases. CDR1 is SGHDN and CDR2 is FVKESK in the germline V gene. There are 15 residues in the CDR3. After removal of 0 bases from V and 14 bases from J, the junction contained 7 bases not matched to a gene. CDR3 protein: CASSQEFRTSGNLFF. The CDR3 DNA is TGTGCCAGCAGCCAAGAATTCCGGACTAGCGGGAACCTGTTTTTT.

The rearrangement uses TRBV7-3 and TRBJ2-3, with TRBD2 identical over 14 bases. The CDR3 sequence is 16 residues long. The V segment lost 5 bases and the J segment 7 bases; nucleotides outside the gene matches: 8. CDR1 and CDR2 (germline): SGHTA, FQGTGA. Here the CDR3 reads CASSPAGTSGSYTQYF. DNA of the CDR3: TGTGCCAGCAGCCCGGCCGGGACTAGCGGGAGTTATACGCAGTATTTT.